This T cell receptor (beta chain) came from a study of lymphopenia after photon versus proton radiotherapy. Regarding the study as a whole: Post-nadir diversity loss with photons came from oligoclonal expansion, particularly CD8+ Temra cells.

V was clipped by 1 base and J by 6 bases, with 16 bases between them. This CDR3 has 16 residues. Germline V CDR1 and CDR2: SGHVS, FQNEAQ. Concerning this clone itself: Antigen: not known.

Method: immunoSEQ multiplex PCR; TCRdb's copy keeps in-frame clones and lacks some. The sample includes 15,000 to 20,000 clones, 75% to 90% of them seen just once. This TCR came from an older woman with cholangiocarcinoma. Some clones in this sample may be carry-over from other donors' samples. The source was peripheral blood, collected from a patient treated with proton-based radiotherapy. This rearrangement joins TRBV7-8 to TRBJ1-5; no definite D call. The CDR3 reads CASSLDRRAGLQPQHF. DNA of the CDR3: TGTGCCAGCAGCTTAGATAGACGGGCCGGCCTTCAGCCCCAGCATTTT.